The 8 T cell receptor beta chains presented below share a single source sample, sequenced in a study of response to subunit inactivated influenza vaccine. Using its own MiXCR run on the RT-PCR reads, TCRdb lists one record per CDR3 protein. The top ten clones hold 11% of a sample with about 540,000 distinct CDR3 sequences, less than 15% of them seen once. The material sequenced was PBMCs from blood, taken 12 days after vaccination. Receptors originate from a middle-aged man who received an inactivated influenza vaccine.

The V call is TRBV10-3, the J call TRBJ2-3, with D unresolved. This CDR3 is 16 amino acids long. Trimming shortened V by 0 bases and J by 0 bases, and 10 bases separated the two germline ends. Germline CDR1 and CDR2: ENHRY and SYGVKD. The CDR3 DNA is TGTGCCATCAGTGAGTCGATGGGTGATAGCACAGATACGCAGTATTTT. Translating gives CAISESMGDSTDTQYF.

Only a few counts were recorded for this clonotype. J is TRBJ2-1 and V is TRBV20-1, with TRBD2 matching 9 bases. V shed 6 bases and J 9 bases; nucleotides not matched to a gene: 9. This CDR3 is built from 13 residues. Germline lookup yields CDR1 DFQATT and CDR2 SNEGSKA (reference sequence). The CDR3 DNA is TGCAGTGCAAATAGCGGGAGTCGGGGTGAGCAGTTCTTC. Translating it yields CSANSGSRGEQFF.

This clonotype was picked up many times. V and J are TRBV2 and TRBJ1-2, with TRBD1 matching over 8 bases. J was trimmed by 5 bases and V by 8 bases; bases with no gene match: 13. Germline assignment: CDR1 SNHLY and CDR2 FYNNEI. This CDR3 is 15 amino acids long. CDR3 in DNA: TGTGCCAGCGGGGGGAAATTGGACAGGGAATATGGCTACACCTTC. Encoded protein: CASGGKLDREYGYTF.

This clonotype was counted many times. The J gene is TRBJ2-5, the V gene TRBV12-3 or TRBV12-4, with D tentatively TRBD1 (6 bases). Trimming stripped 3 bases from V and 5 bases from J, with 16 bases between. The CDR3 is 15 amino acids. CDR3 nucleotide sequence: TGTGCCAGCAGTTTTGGCAGGGGCCCCGGGGAGACCCAGTACTTC. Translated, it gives CASSFGRGPGETQYF.

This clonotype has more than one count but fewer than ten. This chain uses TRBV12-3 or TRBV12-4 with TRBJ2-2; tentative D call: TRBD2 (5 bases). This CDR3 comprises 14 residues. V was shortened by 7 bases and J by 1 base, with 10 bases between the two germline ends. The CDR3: CASIEGLNTGELFF. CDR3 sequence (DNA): TGTGCCAGCATCGAGGGATTGAACACCGGGGAGCTGTTTTTT.

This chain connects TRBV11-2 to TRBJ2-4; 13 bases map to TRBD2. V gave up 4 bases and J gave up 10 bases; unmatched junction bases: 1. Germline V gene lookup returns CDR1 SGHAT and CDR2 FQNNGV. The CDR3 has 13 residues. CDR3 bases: TGTGCCAGCAGCTCGGGACTAGCGGGAATTCAGTACTTC. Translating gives CASSSGLAGIQYF.

The CDR3 DNA follows: TGTGCCAGCAGTTTGTCCGGCAGGTTCTATGGCTACACCTTC. Protein sequence: CASSLSGRFYGYTF. V and J are TRBV12-3 or TRBV12-4 and TRBJ1-2; D is unclear. Trimming removed 3 bases at V and 4 bases at J, with 12 bases between. The CDR3 is 14 residues long.

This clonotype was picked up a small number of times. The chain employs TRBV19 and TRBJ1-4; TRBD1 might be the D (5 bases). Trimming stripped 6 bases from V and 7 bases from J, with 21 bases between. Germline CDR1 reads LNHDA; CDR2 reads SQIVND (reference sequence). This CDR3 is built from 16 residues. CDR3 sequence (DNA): TGTGCCAGTAGCGGGCCGCGGGGCAGGGCGGGTGAAAAACTGTTTTTT. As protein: CASSGPRGRAGEKLFF.